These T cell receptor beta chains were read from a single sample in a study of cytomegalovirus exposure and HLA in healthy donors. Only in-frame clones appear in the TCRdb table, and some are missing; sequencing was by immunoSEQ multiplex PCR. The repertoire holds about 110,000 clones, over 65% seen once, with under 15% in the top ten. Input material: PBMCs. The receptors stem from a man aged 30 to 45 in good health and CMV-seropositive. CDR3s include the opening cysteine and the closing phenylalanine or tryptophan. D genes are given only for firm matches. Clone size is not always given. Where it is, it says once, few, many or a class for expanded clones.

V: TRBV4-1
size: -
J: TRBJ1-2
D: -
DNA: TGCGCCAGCAGCCAAGTGGGGGCGGCATTCTCTGGGAGAACCTTC
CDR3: CASSQVGAAFSGRTF

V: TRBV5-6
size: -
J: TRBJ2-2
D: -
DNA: TGTGCCAGCAGCTTGGACCCCAGGGGAAACACCGGGGAGCTGTTTTTT
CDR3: CASSLDPRGNTGELFF

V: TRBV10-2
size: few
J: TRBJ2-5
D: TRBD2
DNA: TGCGCCAGCCGCCTAGCGGGTTCTACAAGGGTGGGGACCCAGTACTTC
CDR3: CASRLAGSTRVGTQYF

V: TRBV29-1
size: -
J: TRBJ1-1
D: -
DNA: TGCAGCGCGTTCCTCGAGGACACTGAAGCTTTCTTT
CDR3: CSAFLEDTEAFF

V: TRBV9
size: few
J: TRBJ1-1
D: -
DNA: TGTGCCAGCAGCGTAGTAGCGGGAAGCACTGAAGCTTTCTTT
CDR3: CASSVVAGSTEAFF

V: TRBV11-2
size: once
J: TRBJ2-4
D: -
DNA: TGTGCCAGCAGCCCCCGGCAGGGGGGAATAGCCAAAAACATTCAGTACTTC
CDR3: CASSPRQGGIAKNIQYF

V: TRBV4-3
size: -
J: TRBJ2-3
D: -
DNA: TGCGCCAGCAGCCAAGGTGGTGGGGCGAATACGCAGTATTTT
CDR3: CASSQGGGANTQYF

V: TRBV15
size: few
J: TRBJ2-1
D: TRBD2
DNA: TGTGCCACCAGCTTCGCGCGGGGGGGTTACAATGAGCAGTTCTTC
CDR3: CATSFARGGYNEQFF

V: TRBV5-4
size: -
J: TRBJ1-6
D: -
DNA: TGTGCCAGCAGCCCTCGGGGGAATTCACCCCTCCACTTT
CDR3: CASSPRGNSPLHF

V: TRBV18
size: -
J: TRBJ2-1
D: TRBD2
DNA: TGTGCCAGCTCAATGACTAGCGGGGGGGGACATGAGCAGTTCTTC
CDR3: CASSMTSGGGHEQFF

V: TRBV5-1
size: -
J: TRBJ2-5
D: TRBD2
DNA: TGCGCCAGCAGCCCTAGGGCTAGCGGGGGACAAGAGACCCAGTACTTC
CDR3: CASSPRASGGQETQYF

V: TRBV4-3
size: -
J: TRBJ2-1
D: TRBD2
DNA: TGCGCCAGCAGCGCCTCTAGCGGGGGGGCCCGTGAGCAGTTCTTC
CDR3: CASSASSGGAREQFF

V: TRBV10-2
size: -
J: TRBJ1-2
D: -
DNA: TGCGCCAGCAGTGAGCCAGCTGTTACAGGGAACTATGGCTACACCTTC
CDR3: CASSEPAVTGNYGYTF

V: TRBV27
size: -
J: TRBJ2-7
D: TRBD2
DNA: TGTGCCAGCAGTTTAGGGGGAGGGCGCTCCTACGAGCAGTACTTC
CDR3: CASSLGGGRSYEQYF

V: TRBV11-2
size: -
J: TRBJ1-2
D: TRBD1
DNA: TGTGCCAGCAGCTTGGGGACAGGGGCAGGCTACACCTTC
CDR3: CASSLGTGAGYTF

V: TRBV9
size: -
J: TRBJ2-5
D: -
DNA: TGTGCCAGCAGCGTACGGGTCCAAGAGACCCAGTACTTC
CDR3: CASSVRVQETQYF

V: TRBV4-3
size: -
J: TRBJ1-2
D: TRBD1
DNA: TGCGCCAGCAGCCAATATCCGGACAGGGAACGCTATGGCTACACCTTC
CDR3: CASSQYPDRERYGYTF

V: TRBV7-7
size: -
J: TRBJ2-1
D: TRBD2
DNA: TGTGCTAGCAGCTTATCGAGCGGGGGGGCCTCTTCCGAGCAGTTCTTC
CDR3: CASSLSSGGASSEQFF

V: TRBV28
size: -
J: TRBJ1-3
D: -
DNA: TGTGCCAGCAGTCTCCCCGGGGTCCGTGGAAACACCATATATTTT
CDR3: CASSLPGVRGNTIYF

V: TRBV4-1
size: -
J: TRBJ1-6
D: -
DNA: TGCGCCAGCAGCCAAGAGCCGGGGAACGTTAATTCACCCCTCCACTTT
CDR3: CASSQEPGNVNSPLHF

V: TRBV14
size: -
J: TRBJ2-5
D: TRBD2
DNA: TGTGCCAGCAGCCAAGCCCAGGGACTAGCGGTGAACCAAGAGACCCAGTACTTC
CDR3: CASSQAQGLAVNQETQYF

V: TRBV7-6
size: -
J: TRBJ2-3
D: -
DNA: TGTGCCAGCAGCGTAGGATTGGGAAGGGGTACAGATACGCAGTATTTT
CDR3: CASSVGLGRGTDTQYF

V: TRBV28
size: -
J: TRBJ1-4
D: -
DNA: TGTGCCAGCAGTTTCCCGGGGGGGTTGGATGAAAAACTGTTTTTT
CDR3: CASSFPGGLDEKLFF

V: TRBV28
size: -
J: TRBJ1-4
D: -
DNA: TGTGCCAGCAGTTTAAGTTTGGTACTTAATGAAAAACTGTTTTTT
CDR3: CASSLSLVLNEKLFF

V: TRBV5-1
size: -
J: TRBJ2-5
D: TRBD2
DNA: TGCGCCAGCAGCCCCTTAGCGGGGGGGCCTCAAGAGACCCAGTACTTC
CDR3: CASSPLAGGPQETQYF

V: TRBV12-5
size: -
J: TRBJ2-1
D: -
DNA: TGTGCTAGTGGTTTTTCCGGGGGGCTAAACTACAATGAGCAGTTCTTC
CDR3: CASGFSGGLNYNEQFF

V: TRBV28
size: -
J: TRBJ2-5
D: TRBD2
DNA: TGTGCCAGCAGTTTGTTTTCGGGACTACAAGAGACCCAGTACTTC
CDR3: CASSLFSGLQETQYF

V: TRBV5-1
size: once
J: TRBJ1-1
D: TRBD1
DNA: TGCGCCAGCAGCTTGGGAGACAGGGTTACTGAAGCTTTCTTT
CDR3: CASSLGDRVTEAFF

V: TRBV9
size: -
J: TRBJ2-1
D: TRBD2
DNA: TGTGCCAGCAGCCCCCGACTAGCGGGGACCTACAATGAGCAGTTCTTC
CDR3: CASSPRLAGTYNEQFF

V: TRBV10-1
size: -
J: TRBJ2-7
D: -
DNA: TGCGCCAGCAGTGAGTCGCTAGCCAGCGGCGAGCAGTACTTC
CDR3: CASSESLASGEQYF

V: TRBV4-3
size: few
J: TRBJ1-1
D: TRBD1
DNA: TGCGCCAGCAGCCACCCTGGACAGGGGACTGAAGCTTTCTTT
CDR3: CASSHPGQGTEAFF

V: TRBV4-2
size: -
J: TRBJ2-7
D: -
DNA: TGTGCCAGCAGCCACGGCTACGAGCAGTACTTC
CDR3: CASSHGYEQYF

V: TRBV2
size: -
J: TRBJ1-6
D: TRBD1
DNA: TGTGCCAGCAGTTTACCACAGGGGTCCATGCTGGCTTCACCCCTCCACTTT
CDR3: CASSLPQGSMLASPLHF

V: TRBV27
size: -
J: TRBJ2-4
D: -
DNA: TGTGCCAGCGGCACAGGGTTGGGAAGCGAAAACAGTCAGTACTTC
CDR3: CASGTGLGSENSQYF